A selection of T cell receptor beta chains follows, all from one sample in a study of T cells in Graves' hyperthyroidism and ophthalmopathy. TCRdb reprocessed the multiplex PCR reads with MiXCR, giving one entry per CDR3 protein. Seen here are a few hundred thousand distinct CDR3 sequences, approximately 17% observed once, and the top ten hold 40%. The sequenced material came from blood. These receptors were taken from a man between 18 and 35 years old with Graves' ophthalmopathy. Both conserved end residues are part of each CDR3. Each record gives: D gene, V gene, clone size, J gene, CDR3 protein, CDR3 DNA. The D gene is left open where the match is weak. The size of a clone is reported for some rows only, either as once, few or many, or as a class for expanded clones.

d_gene: TRBD1; v_gene: TRBV10-2; abundance: -; j_gene: TRBJ1-1; CDR3aa: CASSEPGQGGNAEAFF; CDR3nt: TGCGCCAGCAGTGAGCCAGGACAGGGGGGAAACGCTGAAGCTTTCTTT
d_gene: TRBD1; v_gene: TRBV6-1; abundance: many; j_gene: TRBJ1-5; CDR3aa: CASSFTGASNQPQHF; CDR3nt: TGTGCCAGCAGCTTTACAGGGGCGAGCAATCAGCCCCAGCATTTT
d_gene: -; v_gene: TRBV7-6; abundance: many; j_gene: TRBJ2-3; CDR3aa: CASSPTVPNTQYF; CDR3nt: TGTGCCAGCAGCCCGACAGTGCCAAATACGCAGTATTTT
d_gene: TRBD1; v_gene: TRBV27; abundance: many; j_gene: TRBJ2-7; CDR3aa: CASSLPDRREQYF; CDR3nt: TGTGCCAGCAGTTTACCGGACAGGCGAGAACAGTACTTC
d_gene: -; v_gene: TRBV7-8; abundance: -; j_gene: TRBJ1-5; CDR3aa: CASSFGRASGTTNQPQHF; CDR3nt: TGTGCCAGCAGCTTTGGCCGCGCCTCCGGGACAACCAATCAGCCCCAGCATTTT
d_gene: TRBD1; v_gene: TRBV6-1; abundance: -; j_gene: TRBJ2-3; CDR3aa: CASSAGTGFKDTQYF; CDR3nt: TGTGCCAGCAGCGCCGGGACAGGGTTCAAAGATACGCAGTATTTT
d_gene: TRBD1; v_gene: TRBV6-1; abundance: few; j_gene: TRBJ2-3; CDR3aa: CASSGRDRGPDTQYF; CDR3nt: TGTGCCAGCAGCGGCCGGGACAGGGGACCAGATACGCAGTATTTT
d_gene: -; v_gene: TRBV29-1; abundance: few; j_gene: TRBJ2-3; CDR3aa: CSVEPDTDTQYF; CDR3nt: TGCAGCGTTGAACCAGACACAGATACGCAGTATTTT
d_gene: -; v_gene: TRBV20-1; abundance: -; j_gene: TRBJ2-3; CDR3aa: CSARDYRLSTDTQYF; CDR3nt: TGCAGTGCTAGAGATTATCGGCTCAGCACAGATACGCAGTATTTT
d_gene: TRBD2; v_gene: TRBV12-3/TRBV12-4; abundance: many; j_gene: TRBJ2-3; CDR3aa: CASSPLAGEATDTQYF; CDR3nt: TGTGCCAGCAGTCCCTTAGCGGGGGAAGCCACAGATACGCAGTATTTT
d_gene: TRBD2; v_gene: TRBV9; abundance: few; j_gene: TRBJ2-3; CDR3aa: CASSVELAGGTDTQYF; CDR3nt: TGTGCCAGCAGCGTAGAACTAGCGGGGGGGACAGATACGCAGTATTTT
d_gene: -; v_gene: TRBV10-1; abundance: few; j_gene: TRBJ2-2; CDR3aa: CASSESKTGELFF; CDR3nt: TGCGCCAGCAGTGAGTCGAAAACCGGGGAGCTGTTTTTT
d_gene: TRBD1; v_gene: TRBV2; abundance: many; j_gene: TRBJ2-5; CDR3aa: CASSEGGYPGGTQYF; CDR3nt: TGTGCCAGCAGTGAAGGAGGCTACCCAGGGGGGACCCAGTACTTC
d_gene: -; v_gene: TRBV9; abundance: -; j_gene: TRBJ2-1; CDR3aa: CASRPVDSNSYNEQFF; CDR3nt: TGTGCCAGCAGACCCGTAGACAGCAACTCCTACAATGAGCAGTTCTTC
d_gene: -; v_gene: TRBV13; abundance: many; j_gene: TRBJ1-1; CDR3aa: CASSPGLQDTEAFF; CDR3nt: TGTGCCAGCAGCCCAGGACTACAGGACACTGAAGCTTTCTTT
d_gene: -; v_gene: TRBV6-1; abundance: few; j_gene: TRBJ1-1; CDR3aa: CASSSDPRRTEAFF; CDR3nt: TGTGCCAGCAGTTCCGATCCCCGGAGGACTGAAGCTTTCTTT
d_gene: -; v_gene: TRBV28; abundance: many; j_gene: TRBJ1-5; CDR3aa: CASRDSEPQHF; CDR3nt: TGTGCCAGCAGGGACTCGGAGCCCCAGCATTTT
d_gene: -; v_gene: TRBV12-3/TRBV12-4; abundance: many; j_gene: TRBJ2-3; CDR3aa: CASSNRVGGITDTQYF; CDR3nt: TGTGCCAGCAGTAATCGAGTGGGGGGAATCACAGATACGCAGTATTTT
d_gene: -; v_gene: TRBV19; abundance: -; j_gene: TRBJ2-1; CDR3aa: CASRSRGESYNEQFF; CDR3nt: TGTGCCAGTAGAAGCAGGGGCGAGTCCTACAATGAGCAGTTCTTC
d_gene: TRBD1; v_gene: TRBV12-3/TRBV12-4; abundance: many; j_gene: TRBJ1-5; CDR3aa: CASRAGGTGQPQHF; CDR3nt: TGTGCCAGCAGGGCAGGGGGAACGGGCCAGCCCCAGCATTTT